This T cell receptor beta chain was recorded in a study of cytomegalovirus exposure and HLA in healthy donors. All the people who gave samples were healthy bone marrow donors. 13 Jbeta primers and 60 Vbeta primers were used for the PCR. Assay used: immunoSEQ multiplex PCR; TCRdb lists only in-frame clones, some missing. The data contain under 70,000 clones, about three quarters of them singletons. Study-level results: A later analysis reportedly found that, within productive TCRs, an Asian-associated ancestry cluster had fewer N-insertions than the mean observed across the approximately 670 donors. In an earlier analysis, in 540 or so donors, most V segments appeared productive either ~90% or ~30% of the time. A later analysis, which compared TCR beta chains of equal frequency, found the HLA-associated ones more clonally expanded.

Germline V CDR1 and CDR2: SGHRS, YFSETQ. With V trimmed by 4 bases and J by 2 bases, 9 bases remained unmatched. The CDR3 is made up of 15 amino acids. Details on this clone: Antigen unknown.

The chain joins TRBV5-1 to TRBJ2-7; 7 nucleotides match TRBD2. Sequenced input: PBMCs. The receptor was isolated from a female donor in good health and CMV-seronegative. CDR3 DNA: TGCGCCAGCAGCCTCCAGGGAGGGAGAACCTACGAGCAGTACTTC. Amino acid sequence: CASSLQGGRTYEQYF.